This entry lists 4 T cell receptor beta chains sequenced from one sample in a study of blood T cell repertoires in COVID-19. Only in-frame clones appear in the TCRdb table, and some are missing; sequencing was by immunoSEQ multiplex PCR. The data contain tens of thousands of clones, 82% of them seen just once; the ten biggest clones take up roughly 13%. Material: peripheral blood. The source is a woman older than 75 with acute or convalescent COVID-19.

The chain employs TRBV12-3 or TRBV12-4 and TRBJ2-5; possibly TRBD1 for D (6 bases). The CDR3 contains 13 residues. V lost 3 bases to trimming and J lost 5 bases, with 10 bases between them. The CDR3 is CASSFGRGETQYF. The DNA of the CDR3 is TGTGCCAGCAGTTTCGGCAGGGGCGAGACCCAGTACTTC.

The chain has TRBV29-1 and TRBJ2-7; TRBD2 agrees at 9 bases. CDR1 and CDR2 from the germline V gene are SQVTM and ANQGSEA. V was pared by 5 bases and J by 0 bases, with 2 bases of the junction left unmatched. This CDR3 has 13 residues. The DNA for the CDR3 is TGCAGCGTTTTAGCGGGAGACTCCTACGAGCAGTACTTC. Amino acid sequence: CSVLAGDSYEQYF.

The rearrangement uses TRBV25-1 and TRBJ2-2, with D maybe TRBD1 (5 bases). V lost 6 bases, J lost 1 base, and 15 bases lay in between. CDR3 length: 16 residues. Germline CDR1 and CDR2: MGHDK and SYGVNS. The CDR3 here is CASRSPGRGNTGELFF. The CDR3 coding sequence is TGTGCCAGCAGATCCCCAGGGCGAGGGAACACCGGGGAGCTGTTTTTT. The full variable domain, rest sourced from reference TRBV25-1 and TRBJ2-2, is EADIYQTPRYLVIGTGKKITLECSQTMGHDKMYWYQQDPGMELHLIHYSYGVNSTEKGDLSSESTVSRIRTEHFPLTLESARPSHTSQYLCASRSPGRGNTGELFFGEGSRLTVL.

In DNA, the CDR3 is TGTGCCACCAGTTTAGGCACAGATACGCAGTATTTT. It codes for CATSLGTDTQYF. This sequence joins TRBV24-1 and TRBJ2-3, with D uncertain. V dropped 6 bases and J dropped 1 base, with 4 bases sitting between them. Germline V gene lookup returns CDR1 KGHDR and CDR2 SFDVKD. The length of the CDR3 is 12 residues.